The entry that follows covers one TCR beta chain sequence. Its specificity is not known. The data derive from a study of cytomegalovirus exposure and HLA in healthy donors. CDR3 length: 14 residues. V dropped 2 bases and J dropped 3 bases, with 11 bases sitting between them. The germline V gene encodes CDR1 MGHRA and CDR2 YSYEKL. PCR used 60 Vbeta primers and 13 Jbeta primers. Clones were sequenced by immunoSEQ multiplex PCR, and TCRdb holds only the in-frame ones, with some missing. This sample has about 150,000 clones; approximately 84% occur once, and the top ten carry about 4.9%. Findings and caveats of the study: In all likelihood, a cluster of highly shared sequence variants was a sequencing artifact.

The sample was PBMCs. The origin of this receptor is a girl aged 5-17 years in good health and CMV-seropositive. The rearrangement uses TRBV4-1 and TRBJ2-7; TRBD1 might be the D (5 bases). The CDR3 coding sequence is TGCGCCAGCAGCCAACCAGGGCAGGGCTACGAGCAGTACTTC. Protein: CASSQPGQGYEQYF.